This TCR beta chain came from a study of cytomegalovirus exposure and HLA in healthy donors. Study conclusions and caveats: Accurate prediction of most subjects' HLA-A and HLA-B alleles from TCR beta sequences was reported. TCR beta V- and J-gene trimming was later associated with a missense DCLRE1C variant. The study assumed roughly uniform donor sequencing depth for presence/absence analyses. A previous analysis found most TCR beta V segments productive roughly 87% or roughly 30% of the time.

Vbeta (60) and Jbeta (13) primers were used in the PCR. This table comes from immunoSEQ multiplex PCR, and its TCRdb copy is limited to in-frame clones, with some not included. The data show approximately 110,000 clones, 73% seen once. With respect to this clone: What it recognizes is unknown.

Germline CDR1 is SGHRS and CDR2 is YFSETQ. The CDR3 consists of 11 residues. Trimming cost V 5 bases and J 6 bases, with 8 bases left between them. The rearrangement uses TRBV5-1 and TRBJ1-1; D is possibly TRBD1 (6 bases). The source material was PBMCs. The TCR was taken from a man aged 55 to 70 in good health and CMV-seropositive. For the CDR3, the DNA is TGCGCCAGCAGGGACAGCGCTGAAGCTTTCTTT. It encodes CASRDSAEAFF.